The present T cell receptor (beta chain) was sequenced within a study of cytomegalovirus exposure and HLA in healthy donors. Turning to the study itself: The approximately 130 validation repertoires and the roughly 670 first-cohort repertoires shared a platform, a later analysis reported. Overall study findings and caveats: Confirmation was obtained in vitro that a few CMV-associated chains are specific for CMV antigens. Some public TCRs appeared in many individuals, while most sequences were rare. Researchers catalogued some 160 TCR beta chains as cytomegalovirus-associated.

Concerning this clone itself: No antigen is known for it.

Profiling relied on immunoSEQ multiplex PCR, and the TCRdb table lists in-frame clones only, not all of them. The sample consists of 65,000 to 80,000 clones, around 94% of them appearing once. This clonotype was sampled from a woman in her late teens or twenties in good health and CMV-seronegative. The sequenced sample consisted of PBMCs.

CDR3 amino acids: CASSPPGLAGGKETQYF. The DNA of the CDR3 is TGTGCCAGCAGCCCCCCAGGACTAGCGGGGGGGAAAGAGACCCAGTACTTC. V usage is TRBV5-4 and J usage is TRBJ2-5; 15 positions agree with TRBD2. V gave up 4 bases and J gave up 3 bases; unmatched junction bases: 7. This CDR3 spans 17 amino acids. Germline values: CDR1 SGHNT, CDR2 YYREEE (reference sequence).